Listed below are T cell receptor beta chains from one sample, sequenced in a study of glioma-infiltrating T cells after dendritic cell vaccination. Using immunoSEQ multiplex PCR, the repertoire was profiled, and TCRdb retains in-frame clones only, with some absent. The sample has more than 85,000 clones; 90% are singletons. The sequences come from blood, collected after dendritic cell vaccination. The receptors originated from a human donor with glioblastoma. Each CDR3 is given without its conserved first and last residue. The size field is filled for only some rows; it gives once, few, many or a size class.

v_gene: TRBV11-3
abundance: .
len: 11
j_gene: TRBJ1-2
CDR3aa: ASSPTGNYGYT

v_gene: TRBV29-1
abundance: .
len: 14
j_gene: TRBJ2-3
CDR3aa: SVEALGGASTDTQY

v_gene: TRBV11-2
abundance: .
len: 13
j_gene: TRBJ2-5
CDR3aa: ASRKTGTWGETQY

v_gene: TRBV2
abundance: .
len: 10
j_gene: TRBJ2-7
CDR3aa: ASRGQGYEQY

v_gene: TRBV5-1
abundance: .
len: 14
j_gene: TRBJ2-5
CDR3aa: ASSPPSGGGRETQY

v_gene: TRBV6-4
abundance: .
len: 12
j_gene: TRBJ2-3
CDR3aa: ASSEGGPTDTQY

v_gene: TRBV5-4
abundance: .
len: 15
j_gene: TRBJ2-5
CDR3aa: ASSFTASSGGPETQY

v_gene: TRBV27
abundance: .
len: 14
j_gene: TRBJ2-2
CDR3aa: ASSRLAGGGTGELF

v_gene: TRBV5-1
abundance: .
len: 13
j_gene: TRBJ2-1
CDR3aa: ASYPGTSGYNEQF

v_gene: TRBV6-4
abundance: .
len: 13
j_gene: TRBJ2-3
CDR3aa: ASSHSGGGADTQY

v_gene: TRBV30
abundance: .
len: 13
j_gene: TRBJ1-2
CDR3aa: AWSDIRGGKDGYT

v_gene: TRBV7-3
abundance: .
len: 15
j_gene: TRBJ2-1
CDR3aa: ASSLGLGLAGVNEQF

v_gene: TRBV5-6
abundance: .
len: 13
j_gene: TRBJ1-5
CDR3aa: ASSSYRVANQPQH

v_gene: TRBV2
abundance: once
len: 11
j_gene: TRBJ2-7
CDR3aa: ASSTDITYEQY

v_gene: TRBV2
abundance: .
len: 13
j_gene: TRBJ2-3
CDR3aa: ASRPGQGGPDTQY

v_gene: TRBV7-9
abundance: .
len: 16
j_gene: TRBJ2-2
CDR3aa: ASSPHEFLAGGAGELF

v_gene: TRBV11-2
abundance: .
len: 11
j_gene: TRBJ1-1
CDR3aa: ASSFGGRTEAF

v_gene: TRBV6-1
abundance: .
len: 10
j_gene: TRBJ2-5
CDR3aa: ASVQGSETQY

v_gene: TRBV19
abundance: .
len: 11
j_gene: TRBJ2-7
CDR3aa: ASSTSDTYEQY

v_gene: TRBV9
abundance: once
len: 13
j_gene: TRBJ2-1
CDR3aa: ASSPLQGAGNEQF

v_gene: TRBV5-4
abundance: .
len: 14
j_gene: TRBJ2-6
CDR3aa: ASSMGGRNGANVLT

v_gene: TRBV5-1
abundance: .
len: 12
j_gene: TRBJ2-7
CDR3aa: ASSSKGGPYEQY

v_gene: TRBV29-1
abundance: once
len: 10
j_gene: TRBJ1-2
CDR3aa: SVAQGNYGYT

v_gene: TRBV10-2
abundance: once
len: 11
j_gene: TRBJ1-2
CDR3aa: ASSAHGDDGYT

v_gene: TRBV2
abundance: .
len: 13
j_gene: TRBJ2-7
CDR3aa: ASRPGQGEAYEQY

v_gene: TRBV18
abundance: .
len: 14
j_gene: TRBJ1-1
CDR3aa: ASSQSDRAMNTEAF

v_gene: TRBV28
abundance: .
len: 14
j_gene: TRBJ2-5
CDR3aa: ASSSPGETGQETQY

v_gene: TRBV5-1
abundance: .
len: 13
j_gene: TRBJ2-1
CDR3aa: ASSFNRGPNNEQF

v_gene: TRBV7-9
abundance: .
len: 12
j_gene: TRBJ2-7
CDR3aa: ASSLKGTSNEQY

v_gene: TRBV18
abundance: .
len: 12
j_gene: TRBJ1-1
CDR3aa: ASSPLRGNTEAF

v_gene: TRBV7-2
abundance: .
len: 12
j_gene: TRBJ1-4
CDR3aa: ASSQSRAGGKLF

v_gene: TRBV5-1
abundance: .
len: 12
j_gene: TRBJ1-1
CDR3aa: ASSEGGASTEAF

v_gene: TRBV2
abundance: .
len: 14
j_gene: TRBJ1-4
CDR3aa: ASSEGGQGFYEKLF

v_gene: TRBV5-6
abundance: few
len: 15
j_gene: TRBJ1-5
CDR3aa: ASSFGQARPGNQPQH

v_gene: TRBV4-1
abundance: once
len: 16
j_gene: TRBJ2-3
CDR3aa: ASSQDFKRGGIPDTQY

v_gene: TRBV29-1
abundance: .
len: 17
j_gene: TRBJ2-7
CDR3aa: SVEFPPGGWAGDPYEQY

v_gene: TRBV6-1
abundance: once
len: 12
j_gene: TRBJ2-7
CDR3aa: ASSVSGQDYEQY

v_gene: TRBV4-1
abundance: .
len: 14
j_gene: TRBJ2-7
CDR3aa: ASSQDGLALGYEQY

v_gene: TRBV30
abundance: .
len: 9
j_gene: TRBJ1-2
CDR3aa: AWSRTGVST

v_gene: TRBV5-8
abundance: .
len: 17
j_gene: TRBJ2-3
CDR3aa: ASSGDRGTTTAYTDTQY

v_gene: TRBV9
abundance: few
len: 12
j_gene: TRBJ2-5
CDR3aa: ASSVGSGTETQY

v_gene: TRBV6-5
abundance: .
len: 14
j_gene: TRBJ1-6
CDR3aa: ASSWSGASYNSPLH

v_gene: TRBV10-2
abundance: .
len: 11
j_gene: TRBJ1-5
CDR3aa: ASSEIRGQPQH

v_gene: TRBV7-2
abundance: .
len: 15
j_gene: TRBJ2-6
CDR3aa: ASSRQGEISGANVLT

v_gene: TRBV5-1
abundance: .
len: 13
j_gene: TRBJ2-1
CDR3aa: ASSRRGDPYNEQF

v_gene: TRBV27
abundance: .
len: 14
j_gene: TRBJ2-2
CDR3aa: ASSRTRSLNTGELF

v_gene: TRBV5-4
abundance: .
len: 13
j_gene: TRBJ1-6
CDR3aa: ASSLLVGQNSPLH

v_gene: TRBV7-9
abundance: .
len: 16
j_gene: TRBJ2-2
CDR3aa: ASSPGPGGGPDTGELF

v_gene: TRBV25-1
abundance: .
len: 13
j_gene: TRBJ2-2
CDR3aa: ASTLGAQDTGELF

v_gene: TRBV10-3
abundance: once
len: 13
j_gene: TRBJ2-2
CDR3aa: AISELLGKDGELF

v_gene: TRBV5-6
abundance: .
len: 14
j_gene: TRBJ2-7
CDR3aa: ASSRITGLRSYEQY

v_gene: TRBV6-4
abundance: .
len: 13
j_gene: TRBJ2-1
CDR3aa: ASSDRAGEGNEQF

v_gene: TRBV19
abundance: .
len: 13
j_gene: TRBJ1-6
CDR3aa: ASSITSSYNSPLH

v_gene: TRBV6-6
abundance: .
len: 12
j_gene: TRBJ1-2
CDR3aa: ASSSPGENYGYT

v_gene: TRBV7-9
abundance: .
len: 14
j_gene: TRBJ2-1
CDR3aa: ASSLPSASSYNEQF